This T cell receptor beta chain stems from a study of blood T cell repertoires in COVID-19. The overall study: The study drew acute and convalescent COVID-19 samples from the United States, Italy and Spain. Sample material is recorded as cDNA or gDNA derived from T cells, B-cell-depleted T cells, or PBMCs.

Original analysis: The assay estimated nucleated cells by amplifying reference gene primers. Clones were sequenced by immunoSEQ multiplex PCR, and TCRdb holds only the in-frame ones, with some missing. V, J and clone size reflect that table, while D and trimming were determined from the DNA. The sample lists about 250,000 clones, more than 70% seen once, with around 8.1% in the top ten. Per germline, CDR1 SEHNR and CDR2 FQNEAQ (reference sequence). The V gene end was trimmed by 5 bases and the J gene end by 0 bases; junction bases not matched to a gene: 7. The length of the CDR3 is 16 residues. Sequencing was done on a sample of peripheral blood. This clonotype originated in a man aged 35-49 years with active or convalescent COVID-19. The rearrangement uses TRBV7-9 and TRBJ1-1; 9 nucleotides line up with TRBD1. The CDR3 region has the DNA TGTGCCAGCAGCACACGACAGGGGGGAGTGAACACTGAAGCTTTCTTT. This gives the protein CASSTRQGGVNTEAFF.